Listed below are T cell receptor beta chains from one sample, sequenced in a study of shared clonotypes between healthy human individuals. The protocol was immunoSEQ multiplex PCR, while the TCRdb copy is restricted to in-frame clones and leaves out a portion. This repertoire shows more than 2 million clones, 85% to 95% found once; its top ten account for 0.13%. Sequenced input: naive CD4+ T cells sorted from blood. The source of these receptors is a man aged 18 to 29 in good health. CDR3s include the opening cysteine and the closing phenylalanine or tryptophan. Rows give clone size only sometimes, using once, few, many, or a class for an expanded clone.

clone size | J gene | V gene | CDR3 protein
once | TRBJ2-7 | TRBV10-3 | CAISESTSATYEQYF
- | TRBJ1-1 | TRBV2 | CASSPDQGVGTEAFF
- | TRBJ2-5 | TRBV7-2 | CASSLFSGYQETQYF
- | TRBJ1-6 | TRBV5-1 | CASSATGQTNFNSPLHF
- | TRBJ1-2 | TRBV6-5 | CARRTGGYTF
- | TRBJ1-3 | TRBV7-9 | CASSSGLSSGNTIYF
once | TRBJ2-1 | TRBV6-1 | CASSELGVGEQFF
- | TRBJ1-4 | TRBV30 | CAWSQGVEKLFF
- | TRBJ2-2 | TRBV18 | CASSPQGPTGELFF
- | TRBJ1-2 | TRBV7-2 | CASSLAGSLNGYTF
- | TRBJ1-2 | TRBV5-6 | CASSSPERVDTF
- | TRBJ2-3 | TRBV7-3 | CASSLVAGGPNNRDTQYF
- | TRBJ1-3 | TRBV28 | CASSSRTEGNTIYF
- | TRBJ2-1 | TRBV7-2 | CASSLGTSGMREQFF
- | TRBJ1-1 | TRBV7-9 | CASSPRDTEAFF
- | TRBJ1-2 | TRBV9 | CASSVDGTGFGYTF
- | TRBJ2-5 | TRBV6-1 | CATSGGSQETQYF
- | TRBJ1-2 | TRBV2 | CASIEMDGSLFVTF
- | TRBJ2-6 | TRBV28 | CASFSTSGANVLTF
- | TRBJ1-6 | TRBV5-8 | CASSHGGETGSSYNSPLHF
- | TRBJ1-2 | TRBV5-6 | CASSLPLVAGGYTF
- | TRBJ2-4 | TRBV4-1 | CASSQGAYIQYF
- | TRBJ2-7 | TRBV11-2 | CASSASYEQYF
once | TRBJ1-1 | TRBV5-1 | CASSLLGQGDTEAFF
- | TRBJ2-1 | TRBV6-1 | CASSPPDEQFF
- | TRBJ2-7 | TRBV19 | CASTPGQGDYEQYF
few | TRBJ1-2 | TRBV19 | CASSEQGNYGYTF
- | TRBJ1-4 | TRBV28 | CASRGGTTNEKLFF
- | TRBJ2-5 | TRBV7-9 | CASSLAHAETQYF
once | TRBJ2-7 | TRBV19 | CASSAVWTGDYEQYF
- | TRBJ2-1 | TRBV11-3 | CASSLEGTSGLDEQFF
- | TRBJ1-2 | TRBV27 | CASSSPGTGYTF
- | TRBJ2-5 | TRBV5-1 | CASSFTSGGETQYF
- | TRBJ2-7 | TRBV27 | CASQQGLGEQYF
- | TRBJ1-5 | TRBV28 | CASKGDRGSSQPQHF
- | TRBJ2-7 | TRBV5-5 | CASSFYSGTSGVSYEQYF
- | TRBJ2-5 | TRBV5-1 | CASSLSAVQETQYF
- | TRBJ2-7 | TRBV6-5 | CASSYSRVSYEQYF
- | TRBJ2-7 | TRBV27 | CASGTEIYEQYF
- | TRBJ1-5 | TRBV6-1 | CASQDATRAQHF
- | TRBJ2-1 | TRBV11-2 | CASSTTASNEQFF
- | TRBJ2-7 | TRBV4-1 | CASSLRVGIGREQYF
- | TRBJ2-7 | TRBV30 | CAWSYRGTGEQYF
- | TRBJ2-2 | TRBV2 | CASSGAGELFF
- | TRBJ1-1 | TRBV30 | CAWSVTGRGTEAFF
- | TRBJ1-1 | TRBV6-6 | CATSTAMGTEAFF